The subject of this entry is one T cell receptor (beta chain). The target antigen is unknown. The CDR3 length is 15 residues. Germline V CDR1 and CDR2: SGHRS, YFSETQ. J was trimmed by 3 bases and V by 5 bases; bases with no gene match: 5. As the library was built, unique molecular identifiers were attached to individual cDNA molecules. In the original workflow: Sequenced samples showed a median of approximately 96,000 TCRs each, with counts running from about 22,000 to 700,000. TCRdb re-called the 5' RACE reads through MiXCR, storing one row per CDR3 protein. TCRdb, not the authors, supplied the V and J calls. The sample has 75,000 or so distinct CDR3 sequences, roughly 15% seen once. The data are from a study of human T cells and chemical hapten exposure. Regarding the study as a whole: Among TCRs, those above 1 in 1000 frequency were unaffected by DPC sensitization.

Sequencing started from total RNA isolated from unfractionated whole blood. This sequence originates from a female donor in good health. V gene TRBV5-1 combines with J gene TRBJ2-1; TRBD2 aligns across 10 bases. CDR3 bases: TGCGCCAGCAGTCTAGCGGGAGAGTACTACAATGAGCAGTTCTTC. Its protein is CASSLAGEYYNEQFF.